The 27 T cell receptor beta chains below were found in one sample sequenced in a study of shared clonotypes between healthy human individuals. Produced via immunoSEQ multiplex PCR; TCRdb's table is partial and in-frame only. The data show around 2.1 million clones, 93% seen once. It was CD45RO-negative cells, positively selected for CCR7, that made up naive CD8 cells, with terminally differentiated effector memory CD45RA+ cells excluded. Sequenced material: naive CD8+ T cells from PBMCs. These receptors originate from a man aged 18 to 29 in good health. Some clones in this sample may be carry-over from other donors' samples.

V usage is TRBV5-6 and J usage is TRBJ2-2; TRBD1 matches at 7 bases. The ends lost 7 bases at V and 2 bases at J; junction bases unmatched: 8. CDR1 SGHDT and CDR2 YYEEEE come from the germline V gene. The CDR3 length is 15 residues. CDR3 in amino acids: CASSYQGVNTGELFF. The CDR3 nucleotides are TGTGCCAGCTCATACCAGGGGGTTAACACCGGGGAGCTGTTTTTT. Together with reference TRBV5-6 and TRBJ2-2, the CDR3 gives the full variable domain: DAGVTQSPTHLIKTRGQQVTLRCSPKSGHDTVSWYQQALGQGPQFIFQYYEEEERQRGNFPDRFSGHQFPNYSSELNVNALLLGDSALYLCASSYQGVNTGELFFGEGSRLTVL.

The V and J genes are TRBV11-3 and TRBJ2-2; 9 bases line up with TRBD2. The V and J ends lost 4 bases and 5 bases, in that order; junction bases with no gene match: 11. Germline assignment: CDR1 SGHNT and CDR2 YENEEA. The CDR3 spans 17 residues. DNA for the CDR3: TGTGCCAGCAGCTCCCGGACTAGCGCCAAGAATACCGGGGAGCTGTTTTTT. It specifies CASSSRTSAKNTGELFF.

The chain has TRBV6-1 and TRBJ1-1, with D perhaps TRBD1 (5 bases). There are 14 residues in the CDR3. The germline gives CDR1 MNHNS, CDR2 SASEGT. Trimming stripped 1 base from V and 8 bases from J, with 14 bases between. The CDR3, as DNA: TGTGCCAGCAGTGAAGGGTTTTACGGGGCAGAAGCTTTCTTT. Translating gives CASSEGFYGAEAFF.

The chain uses TRBV15 and TRBJ1-2, with no clear D. The germline V and J ends were trimmed by 5 bases and 4 bases, with 20 bases remaining between them. Germline loops: CDR1 LNHNV, CDR2 YYDKDF (reference sequence). This CDR3 comprises 16 residues. As DNA, the CDR3 is TGTGCCACCAGCCCCCAGGCCGAGTTCATCCCCTATGGCTACACCTTC. Its protein is CATSPQAEFIPYGYTF.

This chain connects TRBV7-3 to TRBJ2-1, with 7 bases that match TRBD1. Per germline, CDR1 SGHTA and CDR2 FQGTGA. V was pared by 5 bases and J by 5 bases, with 9 bases of the junction left unmatched. This CDR3 spans 15 amino acids. The DNA for the CDR3 is TGTGCCAGCAGCGCCGACAGGGATGAACACAATGAGCAGTTCTTC. This encodes CASSADRDEHNEQFF.

The chain combines TRBV10-3 with TRBJ2-7; D is ambiguous. The V gene's germline CDR1 is ENHRY and CDR2 SYGVKD. Trimming pared 3 bases from V and 2 bases from J, leaving 8 bases between. The CDR3 spans 13 residues. The CDR3 DNA sequence: TGTGCCATCAGTGATCACAGAGCCTACGAGCAGTACTTC. Translation: CAISDHRAYEQYF.

The V and J genes are TRBV9 and TRBJ1-2; D is ambiguous. The CDR3 loop spans 15 amino acids. V lost 0 bases to trimming and J lost 2 bases, with 11 bases between them. Looked up from germline, CDR1 is SGDLS and CDR2 is YYNGEE. The DNA of the CDR3 is TGTGCCAGCAGCGTAGTGGGCTCCTTCAACTATGGCTACACCTTC. This encodes CASSVVGSFNYGYTF.

This clone was recorded only once. The chain couples TRBV7-2 to TRBJ2-5; possibly TRBD2 for D (6 bases). The CDR3 sequence is 16 residues long. Trimming took 7 bases from V and 0 from J, leaving 18 bases between them. Germline-derived CDR1 and CDR2 are SGHTA and FQGNSA. Here the CDR3 reads CASNLAPTVYQETQYF. CDR3 sequence (DNA): TGTGCCAGCAACCTAGCGCCTACAGTGTACCAAGAGACCCAGTACTTC.

On this clone: This specimen includes other DNA sequences encoding the same CDR3. V and J are TRBV7-3 and TRBJ2-1; the match to TRBD2 covers 9 bases. V dropped 3 bases and J dropped 4; count of bases not matched to a gene: 4. Germline V gene lookup returns CDR1 SGHTA and CDR2 FQGTGA. The CDR3 totals 15 residues. The CDR3 here is CASSFAGGPYNEQFF. The CDR3 bases are TGTGCCAGCAGCTTTGCGGGAGGGCCGTACAATGAGCAGTTCTTC.

V usage is TRBV27 and J usage is TRBJ2-7; D not certain. Germline CDR1 MNHEY, CDR2 SMNVEV (reference sequence). V was clipped by 5 bases and J by 2 bases, with 16 bases between them. CDR3 length equals 15 residues. The CDR3 region has the DNA TGTGCCAGCAGTCCCTGGGCAGGCGGTACCTACGAGCAGTACTTC. It specifies CASSPWAGGTYEQYF.

J is TRBJ2-1 and V is TRBV27; the D gene is possibly TRBD1 (6 bases). The germline V gene has CDR1 MNHEY and CDR2 SMNVEV (reference sequence). V lost 2 bases and J lost 9, with 17 bases in between. CDR3 length: 15 residues. CDR3 DNA: TGTGCCAGCAGTTTAGCAGGGACAATGCCGGGTGAGCAGTTCTTC. Translated: CASSLAGTMPGEQFF.

The chain combines TRBV25-1 with TRBJ1-1; D is perhaps TRBD1 (5 bases). The CDR3 consists of 14 residues. Per the germline V gene, CDR1 is MGHDK and CDR2 is SYGVNS. The ends were cut back, 3 bases at V and 1 base at J, with 9 bases in the middle. CDR3 amino acids: CASSEIRANTEAFF. CDR3 nucleotides: TGTGCCAGCAGTGAGATCAGGGCGAACACTGAAGCTTTCTTT.

The chain employs TRBV19 and TRBJ2-7, with D maybe TRBD1 (6 bases). V was pared by 4 bases and J by 5 bases, with 12 bases between. Germline V gene lookup returns CDR1 LNHDA and CDR2 SQIVND (reference sequence). CDR3 length: 13 residues. CDR3 nucleotides: TGTGCCAGTAGTAAACAGGGCAAGGACGAGCAGTACTTC. Its translation: CASSKQGKDEQYF.

The chain employs TRBV10-3 and TRBJ2-1; 11 nucleotides agree with TRBD2. This CDR3 contains 16 residues. Trimming at V came to 1 base and at J to 7 bases, leaving 6 bases not matched to a gene. The V gene's germline CDR1 is ENHRY and CDR2 SYGVKD. The CDR3 bases are TGTGCCATCAGTGAGTACCCGGGACTAGCGGATAATGAGCAGTTCTTC. Translated, it gives CAISEYPGLADNEQFF.

The chain combines TRBV13 with TRBJ2-7, with 7 bases that match TRBD2. Germline lookup yields CDR1 PRHDT and CDR2 FYEKMQ (reference sequence). Trimming at V came to 8 bases and at J to 4 bases, leaving 14 bases not matched to a gene. This CDR3 is 15 amino acids long. CDR3 protein: CASESKASSGYEQYF. The CDR3 DNA reads as TGTGCCAGCGAATCCAAGGCGTCTAGCGGATACGAGCAGTACTTC.

The CDR3 reads CASSLPWEREAYNEQFF. CDR3 coding DNA: TGTGCCAGCAGTTTACCCTGGGAGCGGGAGGCCTACAATGAGCAGTTCTTC. The chain couples TRBV28 to TRBJ2-1; 9 bases fit TRBD2. The J segment lost 2 bases and the V segment lost 2 bases, leaving 7 bases of the junction unmatched. Germline CDR1 MDHEN, CDR2 SYDVKM. This CDR3 is 17 amino acids long.

The rearrangement joins TRBV6-1 to TRBJ1-1; D possibly corresponds to TRBD1 (5 bases). Germline V gene lookup returns CDR1 MNHNS and CDR2 SASEGT. V lost 8 bases and J 5 bases, leaving 21 bases between the germline ends. The CDR3 sequence is 15 residues long. The CDR3 spells CASQRSGVGGTEAFF. The CDR3 nucleotides read TGTGCCAGCCAACGGTCGGGGGTCGGGGGGACTGAAGCTTTCTTT.

The chain recombines TRBV11-2 with TRBJ2-5; a weak D match, TRBD1 (6 bases). This CDR3 contains 15 residues. V lost 1 base to trimming and J lost 2 bases, with 11 bases between them. CDR1 is SGHAT and CDR2 is FQNNGV in the germline V gene. For the CDR3, the DNA is TGTGCCAGCAGCTTAGCTTGGGGACAACAAGAGACCCAGTACTTC. Encoded protein: CASSLAWGQQETQYF.

The chain employs TRBV10-3 and TRBJ2-7; 8 bases map to TRBD2. The CDR3 has 12 amino acids. In germline, CDR1 is ENHRY, CDR2 SYGVKD. The trim removed 3 bases at V and 7 bases at J, leaving 2 bases unmatched. The CDR3 nucleotides read TGTGCCATCAGTGATGAGCGGGAGGAGCAGTACTTC. Protein product: CAISDEREEQYF.

The CDR3 protein is CAWSVLAVGELFF. The CDR3 nucleotides are TGTGCCTGGAGTGTACTAGCGGTCGGGGAGCTGTTTTTT. The rearrangement links TRBV30 to TRBJ2-2; 8 bases map to TRBD2. The ends lost 0 bases at V and 7 bases at J; junction bases unmatched: 1. The CDR3 covers 13 residues. Germline loops: CDR1 GTSNPN, CDR2 SVGIG (reference sequence).

The chain has TRBV29-1 and TRBJ1-1; D is possibly TRBD1 (5 bases). CDR1 is SQVTM and CDR2 is ANQGSEA in the germline V gene. CDR3 size: 12 residues. The germline V and J ends were trimmed by 4 bases and 6 bases, with 12 bases remaining between them. CDR3 loop: CSVADMGPEAFF. The CDR3 DNA reads TGCAGCGTTGCAGACATGGGGCCTGAAGCTTTCTTT. Combining the CDR3 with reference TRBV29-1 and TRBJ1-1 gives the whole variable domain SAVISQKPSRDICQRGTSLTIQCQVDSQVTMMFWYRQQPGQSLTLIATANQGSEATYESGFVIDKFPISRPNLTFSTLTVSNMSPEDSSIYLCSVADMGPEAFFGQGTRLTVV.

Comment on this clone: Other DNA variants within this sample encode the same CDR3. The rearrangement links TRBV7-8 to TRBJ2-2; 7 bases agree with TRBD2. Germline CDR1 is SGHVS and CDR2 is FQNEAQ. This CDR3 is built from 13 residues. The V and J ends lost 4 bases and 5 bases, in that order; junction bases with no gene match: 1. CDR3 protein: CASSSGGTGELFF. The DNA of the CDR3 is TGTGCCAGCAGCTCGGGGGGAACCGGGGAGCTGTTTTTT.

This clone occurred once. V usage is TRBV13 and J usage is TRBJ1-2, with 8 bases lining up with TRBD1. The V segment lost 5 bases and the J segment 3 bases; nucleotides outside the gene matches: 8. Germline V gene sequence: CDR1 PRHDT, CDR2 FYEKMQ (reference sequence). There are 15 residues in the CDR3. In nucleotides, the CDR3 is TGTGCCAGCAGCACCGGGACAGGTCGGGACTATGGCTACACCTTC. Residues: CASSTGTGRDYGYTF. The full variable domain, in which reference TRBV13 and TRBJ1-2 provide the parts outside the CDR3, is AAGVIQSPRHLIKEKRETATLKCYPIPRHDTVYWYQQGPGQDPQFLISFYEKMQSDKGSIPDRFSAQQFSDYHSELNMSSLELGDSALYFCASSTGTGRDYGYTFGSGTRLTVV.

Details on this clone: Other DNA sequences in the same sample also yield this CDR3. The chain is built from TRBV29-1 and TRBJ1-1; D is uncertain. CDR1 and CDR2 from the germline V gene are SQVTM and ANQGSEA. This CDR3 is 12 amino acids long. V gave up 4 bases and J gave up 0 bases, with 6 bases separating them. CDR3 region: CSVVGMNTEAFF. The CDR3 DNA sequence: TGCAGCGTTGTTGGGATGAACACTGAAGCTTTCTTT.

This chain uses TRBV11-3 with TRBJ2-3; perhaps TRBD2 as D (6 bases). Trimming shortened V by 5 bases and J by 1 base, and 13 bases separated the two germline ends. The CDR3 runs 15 residues. From germline, CDR1 is SGHNT and CDR2 YENEEA. The CDR3 DNA reads TGTGCCAGCAGCCGAATAGCGGCCGGCACAGATACGCAGTATTTT. Residues: CASSRIAAGTDTQYF. The complete variable domain, with remaining parts taken from reference TRBV11-3 and TRBJ2-3, reads EAGVVQSPRYKIIEKKQPVAFWCNPISGHNTLYWYLQNLGQGPELLIRYENEEAVDDSQLPKDRFSAERLKGVDSTLKIQPAELGDSAVYLCASSRIAAGTDTQYFGPGTRLTVL.

J is TRBJ1-5 and V is TRBV18; 7 positions match TRBD1. This CDR3 is built from 14 residues. Germline V lookup: CDR1 KGHSH, CDR2 LQKENI. Trimming at V came to 3 bases and at J to 3 bases, leaving 2 bases not matched to a gene. CDR3 region: CASSPGQVNQPQHF. The CDR3, as DNA: TGTGCCAGCTCACCTGGACAGGTCAATCAGCCCCAGCATTTT. The full variable domain, with the rest looked up from reference TRBV18 and TRBJ1-5, is NAGVMQNPRHLVRRRGQEARLRCSPMKGHSHVYWYRQLPEEGLKFMVYLQKENIIDESGMPKERFSAEFPKEGPSILRIQQVVRGDSAAYFCASSPGQVNQPQHFGDGTRLSIL.

This sequence joins TRBV2 and TRBJ1-4, with no clear D. The CDR3 sequence is 13 residues long. The V end lost 6 bases, the J end lost 5 bases, and 10 bases lay between the germline ends. From germline, CDR1 is SNHLY and CDR2 FYNNEI. CDR3 sequence: CASRVLLNEKLFF. DNA of the CDR3: TGTGCCAGCAGAGTTTTACTAAATGAAAAACTGTTTTTT.